One and the same sample provided the 9 T cell receptor beta chains below, sequenced in a study of T cell responses to AZD1222 COVID-19 vaccine. Method: immunoSEQ multiplex PCR; TCRdb's copy keeps in-frame clones and lacks some. The profile shows 160,000 or so clones, roughly 90% of them singletons. The sequencing used peripheral blood, collected 28 days after the second AZD1222 dose. Receptors originate from an adult who received the AZD1222 COVID-19 vaccine.

The chain joins TRBV18 to TRBJ1-2; D call uncertain. Germline-derived CDR1 and CDR2 are KGHSH and LQKENI. The CDR3 sequence is 10 residues long. Trimming removed 6 bases at V and 4 bases at J, with 3 bases between. This CDR3 is CASSGYGYTF. The CDR3 DNA reads TGTGCCAGCTCGGGCTATGGCTACACCTTC.

Comment on this clone: One junction end does not reproduce the germline sequence, and a read error may be involved. This chain connects TRBV11-2 to TRBJ1-2, with D possibly matching TRBD1 (6 bases). The germline V gene has CDR1 SGHAT and CDR2 FQNNGV. The CDR3 consists of 13 residues. The chain's CDR3 is CASSLHQGYGYIF. The CDR3 nucleotides are TGTGCCAGCAGCTTACACCAGGGGTATGGCTACATCTTC.

This rearrangement joins TRBV6-1 to TRBJ2-7; the match to TRBD2 covers 9 bases. The CDR3 is made up of 15 amino acids. The V and J ends lost 1 base and 3 bases, in that order; junction bases with no gene match: 4. Germline V gene lookup returns CDR1 MNHNS and CDR2 SASEGT. CDR3 nucleotides: TGTGCCAGCAGTGAAGGACTAGCGGAATACTACGAGCAGTACTTC. Translated, it gives CASSEGLAEYYEQYF.

The chain uses TRBV5-6 and TRBJ1-1; D is ambiguous. Trimming removed 0 bases from V and 1 base from J, with 13 bases in between. The V gene's germline CDR1 is SGHDT and CDR2 YYEEEE. The CDR3 covers 16 residues. CDR3 DNA: TGTGCCAGCAGCTTGGTTGGCACCCAGAGGAACACTGAAGCTTTCTTT. Its protein is CASSLVGTQRNTEAFF.

The gene calls are TRBV6-2 or TRBV6-3 and TRBJ1-4; 8 nucleotides line up with TRBD1. Germline CDR1 MNHEY, CDR2 SVGEGT. CDR3 length: 17 amino acids. The ends lost 6 bases at V and 2 bases at J; junction bases unmatched: 11. This CDR3 reads CASSPYRGGQTNEKLFF. The CDR3 region has the DNA TGTGCCAGCAGCCCTTACAGGGGGGGGCAGACTAATGAAAAACTGTTTTTT.

The chain combines TRBV2 with TRBJ1-6; D unresolved. CDR1 and CDR2 (germline): SNHLY, FYNNEI. The CDR3 runs 13 residues. V was shortened by 5 bases and J by 4 bases, with 6 bases between the two germline ends. CDR3 sequence: CASSTDYNSPLHF. The CDR3 region has the DNA TGTGCCAGCAGTACAGATTATAATTCACCCCTCCACTTT.

This sequence joins TRBV7-9 and TRBJ2-1, with TRBD1 matching 9 bases. V dropped 0 bases and J dropped 1; count of bases not matched to a gene: 4. From germline, CDR1 is SEHNR and CDR2 FQNEAQ (reference sequence). The CDR3 covers 17 residues. DNA for the CDR3: TGTGCCAGCAGCTTAGCCGCGGGGACAGGGTCCTACAATGAGCAGTTCTTC. It specifies CASSLAAGTGSYNEQFF.

DNA for the CDR3: TGTGCCAGCAGCCAAGTACCAGTGGGCGGCTACACCTTC. Translating gives CASSQVPVGGYTF. V is TRBV3-1 (or the pseudogene TRBV3-2) and J is TRBJ1-2; no clear D. The CDR3 loop spans 13 amino acids. CDR1 LGHDT and CDR2 YNNKEL come from the germline V gene (reference sequence). Trimming stripped 1 base from V and 8 bases from J, with 11 bases between.

This clone was recorded only once. V usage is TRBV2 and J usage is TRBJ2-4; D gene unclear. Germline loops: CDR1 SNHLY, CDR2 FYNNEI. The CDR3 is 16 amino acids. Deletions cut 4 bases from V and 0 bases from J, with 13 bases between. CDR3 DNA: TGTGCCAGCAGTGCCGGTAGGGCGCTAGCCAAAAACATTCAGTACTTC. Translation gives CASSAGRALAKNIQYF.